These T cell receptor beta chains were read from a single sample in a study of beta chain features in type 1 diabetes. The protocol was immunoSEQ multiplex PCR, while the TCRdb copy is restricted to in-frame clones and leaves out a portion. The table shows about 650,000 clones, with around 12% occurring only once. The sequenced sample consisted of naive CD4+ T cells from blood. The receptors originated from a young man with type 1 diabetes. The CDR3 runs from the conserved cysteine through the conserved F or W. The D gene is left open where the match is weak. Some rows have no size entry. The others give once, few or many, or a class for an expanded clone.

CDR3 protein: CASSEVGPEAFF
CDR3 DNA: TGTGCCAGCAGTGAAGTTGGTCCTGAAGCTTTCTTT
D gene: .
V gene: TRBV2
J gene: TRBJ1-1
clone size: few

CDR3 protein: CASSPHSITNYGYTF
CDR3 DNA: TGTGCCAGCAGCCCACACAGTATCACTAACTATGGCTACACCTTC
D gene: .
V gene: TRBV7-8
J gene: TRBJ1-2
clone size: few

CDR3 protein: CSAAGTDSEKLFF
CDR3 DNA: TGCAGCGCGGCCGGGACCGACAGTGAAAAACTGTTTTTT
D gene: .
V gene: TRBV29-1
J gene: TRBJ1-4
clone size: few

CDR3 protein: CASSPPAVLGEQYF
CDR3 DNA: TGTGCCAGCAGTCCTCCCGCTGTGCTGGGCGAGCAGTACTTC
D gene: .
V gene: TRBV11-2
J gene: TRBJ2-7
clone size: few

CDR3 protein: CASSLLSYNSPLHF
CDR3 DNA: TGCGCCAGCAGCTTACTTTCCTATAATTCACCCCTCCACTTT
D gene: .
V gene: TRBV5-1
J gene: TRBJ1-6
clone size: .

CDR3 protein: CASSYSPRPRVETQYF
CDR3 DNA: TGTGCCAGCAGTTACTCCCCCCGGCCCAGAGTAGAGACCCAGTACTTC
D gene: .
V gene: TRBV6-5
J gene: TRBJ2-5
clone size: once

CDR3 protein: CAWSVRLRGEKLFF
CDR3 DNA: TGTGCCTGGAGTGTTCGGCTTAGGGGTGAAAAACTGTTTTTT
D gene: .
V gene: TRBV30
J gene: TRBJ1-4
clone size: few

CDR3 protein: CASSYRPWGSTQYF
CDR3 DNA: TGTGCCAGCAGTTACCGACCGTGGGGATCGACGCAGTATTTT
D gene: .
V gene: TRBV6-5
J gene: TRBJ2-3
clone size: few

CDR3 protein: CASSFSGDETQYF
CDR3 DNA: TGTGCCAGCAGCTTCTCCGGGGATGAGACCCAGTACTTC
D gene: .
V gene: TRBV5-6
J gene: TRBJ2-5
clone size: few

CDR3 protein: CASSLGRNTDTQYF
CDR3 DNA: TGTGCCAGCAGCTTGGGACGGAACACAGATACGCAGTATTTT
D gene: .
V gene: TRBV5-4
J gene: TRBJ2-3
clone size: .

CDR3 protein: CASSLYTDSSGNTIYF
CDR3 DNA: TGTGCCAGCAGTTTATACACAGATTCCTCTGGAAACACCATATATTTT
D gene: .
V gene: TRBV27
J gene: TRBJ1-3
clone size: .

CDR3 protein: CASSRTEAYEQYF
CDR3 DNA: TGTGCCAGCAGTCGGACGGAGGCCTACGAGCAGTACTTC
D gene: .
V gene: TRBV7-9
J gene: TRBJ2-7
clone size: .

CDR3 protein: CASSAGFSNQPQHF
CDR3 DNA: TGTGCCAGCAGCGCAGGGTTTAGCAATCAGCCCCAGCATTTT
D gene: .
V gene: TRBV7-2
J gene: TRBJ1-5
clone size: .

CDR3 protein: CASSVWVTDTQYF
CDR3 DNA: TGTGCCAGCAGCGTATGGGTAACAGATACGCAGTATTTT
D gene: .
V gene: TRBV9
J gene: TRBJ2-3
clone size: .

CDR3 protein: CASSQDGTSTDTQYF
CDR3 DNA: TGTGCCAGCAGCCAAGACGGGACTAGCACAGATACGCAGTATTTT
D gene: .
V gene: TRBV4-2
J gene: TRBJ2-3
clone size: .

CDR3 protein: CASGRGTDATNEKLFF
CDR3 DNA: TGTGCTAGTGGCCGCGGGACCGACGCAACTAATGAAAAACTGTTTTTT
D gene: .
V gene: TRBV12-5
J gene: TRBJ1-4
clone size: few

CDR3 protein: CASSLVGTSGGANVLTF
CDR3 DNA: TGTGCCAGCAGCTTGGTGGGGACTAGTGGTGGGGCCAACGTCCTGACTTTC
D gene: TRBD2
V gene: TRBV5-7
J gene: TRBJ2-6
clone size: .

CDR3 protein: CAISDAQGNTDTQYF
CDR3 DNA: TGTGCCATCAGTGACGCACAGGGTAATACAGATACGCAGTATTTT
D gene: .
V gene: TRBV10-3
J gene: TRBJ2-3
clone size: few

CDR3 protein: CATSDRGSSYNEQFF
CDR3 DNA: TGTGCCACTAGTGACAGGGGAAGCTCCTACAATGAGCAGTTCTTC
D gene: TRBD1
V gene: TRBV6-6
J gene: TRBJ2-1
clone size: .

CDR3 protein: CASSLAPGRGGTDTQYF
CDR3 DNA: TGTGCCAGCAGCTTAGCCCCTGGCAGGGGAGGCACAGATACGCAGTATTTT
D gene: .
V gene: TRBV11-2
J gene: TRBJ2-3
clone size: .

CDR3 protein: CASSLDGTGALEQFF
CDR3 DNA: TGTGCCAGCAGCTTAGACGGGACAGGGGCCCTGGAGCAGTTCTTC
D gene: TRBD1
V gene: TRBV7-2
J gene: TRBJ2-1
clone size: .

CDR3 protein: CSVAPGTDYGYTF
CDR3 DNA: TGCAGCGTTGCCCCCGGGACGGACTATGGCTACACCTTC
D gene: .
V gene: TRBV29-1
J gene: TRBJ1-2
clone size: few

CDR3 protein: CASSLGTGGQETQYF
CDR3 DNA: TGTGCCAGCAGCCTCGGGACAGGGGGACAAGAGACCCAGTACTTC
D gene: TRBD1
V gene: TRBV14
J gene: TRBJ2-5
clone size: .

CDR3 protein: CASSLLAGGQSEQFF
CDR3 DNA: TGTGCCAGCAGCTTACTAGCGGGGGGGCAGAGTGAGCAGTTCTTC
D gene: TRBD2
V gene: TRBV7-9
J gene: TRBJ2-1
clone size: .

CDR3 protein: CASSLGQIYGYTF
CDR3 DNA: TGCGCCAGCAGCTTAGGACAGATCTATGGCTACACCTTC
D gene: .
V gene: TRBV5-1
J gene: TRBJ1-2
clone size: .

CDR3 protein: CASSLGHGGTDTQYF
CDR3 DNA: TGCGCCAGCAGCTTGGGACACGGCGGTACAGATACGCAGTATTTT
D gene: .
V gene: TRBV5-1
J gene: TRBJ2-3
clone size: few

CDR3 protein: CSVAPPTNEQFF
CDR3 DNA: TGCAGCGTCGCCCCGCCGACGAATGAGCAGTTCTTC
D gene: .
V gene: TRBV29-1
J gene: TRBJ2-1
clone size: few

CDR3 protein: CASSARGGDEAFF
CDR3 DNA: TGTGCCAGCAGTGCCAGGGGTGGGGATGAAGCTTTCTTT
D gene: .
V gene: TRBV6-5
J gene: TRBJ1-1
clone size: once

CDR3 protein: CASSPGTSGAYNEQFF
CDR3 DNA: TGTGCCAGCAGCCCCGGGACTAGCGGGGCCTACAATGAGCAGTTCTTC
D gene: TRBD2
V gene: TRBV7-3
J gene: TRBJ2-1
clone size: few